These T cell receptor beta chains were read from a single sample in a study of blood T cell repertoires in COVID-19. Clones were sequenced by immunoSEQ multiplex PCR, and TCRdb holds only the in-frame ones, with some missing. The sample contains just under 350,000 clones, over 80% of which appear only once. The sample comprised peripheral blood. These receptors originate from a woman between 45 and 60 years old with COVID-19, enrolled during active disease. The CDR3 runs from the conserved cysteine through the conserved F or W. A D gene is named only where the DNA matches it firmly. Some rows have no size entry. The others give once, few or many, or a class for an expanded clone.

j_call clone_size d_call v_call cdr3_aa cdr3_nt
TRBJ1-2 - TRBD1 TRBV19 CASNRPGDRGKIYGYTF TGTGCCAGTAACCGCCCGGGGGACAGGGGAAAAATCTATGGCTACACCTTC
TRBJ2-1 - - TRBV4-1 CASSQDAVAYNEQFF TGCGCCAGCAGCCAAGATGCGGTAGCCTACAATGAGCAGTTCTTC
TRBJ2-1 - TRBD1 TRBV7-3 CASSLNGRGQGFNEQFF TGTGCCAGCAGCTTAAATGGACGGGGACAGGGGTTCAATGAGCAGTTCTTC
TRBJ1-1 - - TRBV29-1 CSAPKPGQRTEAFF TGCAGCGCACCTAAACCGGGACAACGAACTGAAGCTTTCTTT
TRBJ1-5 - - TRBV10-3 CAISESRGAVNQPQHF TGTGCCATCAGTGAGTCAAGGGGCGCAGTCAATCAGCCCCAGCATTTT
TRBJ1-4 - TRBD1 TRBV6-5 CASSYQGAANEKLFF TGTGCCAGCAGTTACCAGGGGGCGGCTAATGAAAAACTGTTTTTT
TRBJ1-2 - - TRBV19 CASRPLDWNGYTF TGTGCCAGTAGACCCCTGGACTGGAATGGCTACACCTTC
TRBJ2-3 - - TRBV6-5 CASRPPGLNTQYF TGTGCCAGCAGGCCTCCAGGGCTGAATACGCAGTATTTT
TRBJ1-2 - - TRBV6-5 CASSLDSRLDGYTF TGTGCCAGCAGCCTAGACAGTCGTTTGGATGGCTACACCTTC
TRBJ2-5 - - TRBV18 CASSRQQETQYF TGTGCCAGCTCGAGACAGCAAGAGACCCAGTACTTC
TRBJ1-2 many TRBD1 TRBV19 CASSTETGYGYTF TGTGCCAGTAGTACGGAGACAGGGTATGGCTACACCTTC
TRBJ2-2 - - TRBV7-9 CASSLIGGGRRTGELFF TGTGCCAGCAGCTTAATCGGAGGAGGGAGGCGCACCGGGGAGCTGTTTTTT
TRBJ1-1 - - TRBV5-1 CASSFTRGGTEAFF TGCGCCAGCAGCTTTACTCGAGGGGGAACTGAAGCTTTCTTT
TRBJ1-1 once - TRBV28 CASSQAERGNTEAFF TGTGCCAGCAGTCAAGCCGAAAGGGGGAACACTGAAGCTTTCTTT
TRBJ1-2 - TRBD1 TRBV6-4 CASSDVGTGGGGPNYGYTF TGTGCCAGCAGTGACGTTGGGACAGGGGGCGGGGGTCCCAACTATGGCTACACCTTC
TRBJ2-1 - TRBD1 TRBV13 CASSLGTGGYGNEQFF TGTGCCAGCAGCTTAGGCACAGGGGGTTACGGCAATGAGCAGTTCTTC
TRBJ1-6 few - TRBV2 CASSEQSYSPLHF TGTGCCAGCAGTGAACAGTCCTATTCACCCCTCCACTTT
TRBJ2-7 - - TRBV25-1 CASSEPGRTGYEQYF TGTGCCAGCAGCGAGCCAGGGCGTACGGGCTACGAGCAGTACTTC
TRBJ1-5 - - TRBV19 CASQAGGSNQPQHF TGTGCCAGCCAGGCGGGAGGCAGCAATCAGCCCCAGCATTTT
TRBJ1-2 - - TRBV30 CAWSVLAAQTGYGYTF TGTGCCTGGAGTGTACTTGCGGCCCAAACAGGGTATGGCTACACCTTC
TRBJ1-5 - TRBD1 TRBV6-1 CASSEAIGGPSGTGGRQPQHF TGTGCCAGCAGTGAAGCGATTGGGGGCCCTTCCGGGACAGGGGGCAGGCAGCCCCAGCATTTT
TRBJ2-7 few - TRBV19 CASSREPSYEQYF TGTGCCAGTAGCCGGGAGCCCTCCTACGAGCAGTACTTC
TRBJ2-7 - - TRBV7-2 CASRLGPGVTYEQYF TGTGCCAGCAGGTTAGGCCCGGGGGTTACCTACGAGCAGTACTTC
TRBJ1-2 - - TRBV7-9 CASSPLANSYGYTF TGTGCCAGCAGCCCCCTCGCAAACAGCTATGGCTACACCTTC
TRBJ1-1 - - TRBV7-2 CASSLPRLNTEAFF TGTGCCAGCAGCCTGCCCCGGTTGAACACTGAAGCTTTCTTT
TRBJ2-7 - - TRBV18 CASSPARTRGEQYF TGTGCCAGCTCACCCGCGAGGACAAGAGGAGAGCAGTACTTC
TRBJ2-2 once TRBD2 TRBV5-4 CASGTGLATNTGELFF TGTGCCAGCGGCACTGGACTAGCAACAAACACCGGGGAGCTGTTTTTT
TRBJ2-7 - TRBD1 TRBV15 CATSRDYRTTGQEQYF TGTGCCACCAGCAGAGATTATCGTACGACAGGGCAAGAGCAGTACTTC
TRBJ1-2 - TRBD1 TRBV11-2 CASSPRPDRDGYTF TGTGCCAGCAGCCCCCGGCCGGACAGGGATGGCTACACCTTC
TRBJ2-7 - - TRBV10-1 CASSESIGGRQAQYEQYF TGCGCCAGCAGTGAGTCAATTGGAGGACGCCAGGCCCAATACGAGCAGTACTTC
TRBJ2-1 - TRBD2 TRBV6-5 CASSARGGRASEQFF TGTGCCAGCAGCGCTCGGGGCGGGAGGGCCTCTGAGCAGTTCTTC
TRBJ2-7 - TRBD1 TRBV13 CASSLIGTGTYEQYF TGTGCCAGCAGCTTAATAGGGACAGGGACCTACGAGCAGTACTTC